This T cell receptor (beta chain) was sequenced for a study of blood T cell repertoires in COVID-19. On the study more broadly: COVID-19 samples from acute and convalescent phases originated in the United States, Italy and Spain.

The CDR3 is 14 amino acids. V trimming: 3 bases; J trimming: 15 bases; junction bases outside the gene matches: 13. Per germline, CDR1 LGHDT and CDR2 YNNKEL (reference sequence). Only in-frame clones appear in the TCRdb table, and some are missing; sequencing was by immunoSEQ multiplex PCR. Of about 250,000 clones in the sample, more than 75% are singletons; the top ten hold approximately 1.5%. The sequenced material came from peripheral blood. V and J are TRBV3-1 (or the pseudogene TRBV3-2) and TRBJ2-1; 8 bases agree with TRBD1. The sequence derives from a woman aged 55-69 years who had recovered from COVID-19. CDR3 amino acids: CASSHITQGAPAFF. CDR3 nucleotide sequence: TGTGCCAGCAGCCATATAACCCAGGGGGCTCCTGCGTTCTTC.